This T cell receptor (beta chain) originates from a study of blood T cell repertoires in COVID-19. Study context: Sample material is recorded as cDNA or gDNA derived from T cells, B-cell-depleted T cells, or PBMCs.

TCRdb's table, derived via immunoSEQ multiplex PCR, lists solely in-frame clones and lacks some. The repertoire has around 150,000 clones, approximately 80% of them found once; the top ten carry roughly 9.2%. The CDR3 is made up of 12 amino acids. V lost 1 base to trimming and J lost 5 bases, with 5 bases between them. As for this clone: The sample contains more than one DNA sequence encoding this CDR3.

This TCR was sampled from a woman aged 80 or older with active or convalescent COVID-19. J is TRBJ1-2 and V is TRBV12-3 or TRBV12-4, with D hard to call. The sample was peripheral blood. The CDR3 is CASSLDSYGYTF. CDR3 nucleotide sequence: TGTGCCAGCAGTTTAGACAGTTATGGCTACACCTTC.